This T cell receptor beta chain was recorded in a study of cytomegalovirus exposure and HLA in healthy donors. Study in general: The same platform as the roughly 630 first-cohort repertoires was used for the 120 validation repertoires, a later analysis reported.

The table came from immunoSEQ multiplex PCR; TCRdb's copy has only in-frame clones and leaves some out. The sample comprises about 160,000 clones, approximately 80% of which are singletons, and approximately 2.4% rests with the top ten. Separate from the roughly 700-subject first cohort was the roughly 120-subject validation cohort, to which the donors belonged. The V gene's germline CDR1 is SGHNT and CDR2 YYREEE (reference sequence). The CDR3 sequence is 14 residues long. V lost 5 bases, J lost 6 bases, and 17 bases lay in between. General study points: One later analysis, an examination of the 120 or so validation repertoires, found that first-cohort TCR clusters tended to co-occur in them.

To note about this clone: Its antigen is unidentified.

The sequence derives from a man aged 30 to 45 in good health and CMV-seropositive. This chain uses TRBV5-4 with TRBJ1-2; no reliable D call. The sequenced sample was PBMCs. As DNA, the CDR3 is TGTGCCAGCAGTCGGAGTAGGCTTCGGGATGGCTACACCTTC. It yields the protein CASSRSRLRDGYTF.